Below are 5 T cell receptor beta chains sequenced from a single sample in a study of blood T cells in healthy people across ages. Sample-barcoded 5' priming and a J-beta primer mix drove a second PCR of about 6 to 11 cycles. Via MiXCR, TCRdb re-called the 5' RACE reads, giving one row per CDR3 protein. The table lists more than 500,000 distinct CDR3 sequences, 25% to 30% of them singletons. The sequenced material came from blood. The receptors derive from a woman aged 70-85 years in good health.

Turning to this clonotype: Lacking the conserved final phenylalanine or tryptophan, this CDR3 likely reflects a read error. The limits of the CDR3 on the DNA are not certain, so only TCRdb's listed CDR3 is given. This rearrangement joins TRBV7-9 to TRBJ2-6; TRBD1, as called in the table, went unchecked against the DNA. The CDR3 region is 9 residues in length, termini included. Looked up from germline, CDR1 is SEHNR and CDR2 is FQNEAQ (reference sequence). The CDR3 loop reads CASSLPGQV.

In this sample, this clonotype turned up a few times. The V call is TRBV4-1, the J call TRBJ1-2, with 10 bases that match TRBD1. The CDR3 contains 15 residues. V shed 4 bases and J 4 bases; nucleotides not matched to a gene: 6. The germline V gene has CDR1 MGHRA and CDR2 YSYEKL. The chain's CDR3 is CASSRSTGGGYGYTF. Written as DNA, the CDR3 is TGCGCCAGCAGCCGGTCGACAGGGGGCGGCTATGGCTACACCTTC.

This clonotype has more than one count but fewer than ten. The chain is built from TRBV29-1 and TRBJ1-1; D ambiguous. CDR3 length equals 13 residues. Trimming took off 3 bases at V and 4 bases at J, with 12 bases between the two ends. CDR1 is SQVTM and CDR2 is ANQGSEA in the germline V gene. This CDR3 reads CSVDRNRGTEAFF. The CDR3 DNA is TGCAGCGTTGATAGGAACCGTGGCACTGAAGCTTTCTTT.

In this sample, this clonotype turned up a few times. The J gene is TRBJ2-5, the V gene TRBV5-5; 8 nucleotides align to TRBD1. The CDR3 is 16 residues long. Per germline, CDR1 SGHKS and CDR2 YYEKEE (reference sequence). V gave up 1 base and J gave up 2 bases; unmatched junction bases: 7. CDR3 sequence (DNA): TGTGCCAGCAGCTTGTCCCTACGGACAGGGCAAGAGACCCAGTACTTC. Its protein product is CASSLSLRTGQETQYF.

The CDR3 DNA follows: TGCGCCAGCAGCCAAGTGAACCTCACGTATGGCTACACCTTC. Translated: CASSQVNLTYGYTF. The rearrangement links TRBV4-1 to TRBJ1-2; D is undetermined. Per the germline V gene, CDR1 is MGHRA and CDR2 is YSYEKL. The CDR3 is 14 amino acids. V was cut by 1 base and J by 5 bases, with 11 bases left in between.